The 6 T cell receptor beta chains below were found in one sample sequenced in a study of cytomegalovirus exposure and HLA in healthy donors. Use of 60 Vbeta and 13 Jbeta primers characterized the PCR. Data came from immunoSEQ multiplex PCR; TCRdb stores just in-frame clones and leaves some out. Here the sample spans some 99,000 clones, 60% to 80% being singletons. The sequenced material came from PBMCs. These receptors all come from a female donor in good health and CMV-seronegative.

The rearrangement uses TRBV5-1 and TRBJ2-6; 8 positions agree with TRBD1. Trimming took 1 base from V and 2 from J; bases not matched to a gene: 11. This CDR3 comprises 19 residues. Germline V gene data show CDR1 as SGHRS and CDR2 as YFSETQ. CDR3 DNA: TGCGCCAGCAGCTTGTATAGGACAGGGAGGAGCGCTGGGGCCAACGTCCTGACTTTC. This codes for CASSLYRTGRSAGANVLTF.

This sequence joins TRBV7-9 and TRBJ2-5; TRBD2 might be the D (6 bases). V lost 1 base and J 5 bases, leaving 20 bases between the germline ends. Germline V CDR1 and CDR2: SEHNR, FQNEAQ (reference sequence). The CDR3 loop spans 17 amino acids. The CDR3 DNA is TGTGCCAGCAGCTTAGTCTCTAGTAGTAGCGGTGGGGAGACCCAGTACTTC. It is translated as CASSLVSSSSGGETQYF.

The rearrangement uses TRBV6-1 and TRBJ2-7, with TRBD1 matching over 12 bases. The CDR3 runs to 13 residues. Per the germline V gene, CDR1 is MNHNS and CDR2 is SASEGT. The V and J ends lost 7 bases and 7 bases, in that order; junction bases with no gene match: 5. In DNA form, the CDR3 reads TGTGCCAGCATGGGACAGGGGGCTGGAGAGCAGTACTTC. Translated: CASMGQGAGEQYF.

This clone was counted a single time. The CDR3 coding sequence is TGTGCCAGCAGCCAAGATGGTAGCGGGGGGGGTTGGGAGACCCAGTACTTC. Its translation: CASSQDGSGGGWETQYF. J is TRBJ2-5 and V is TRBV4-2, with 11 nucleotides matching TRBD2. CDR3 length: 17 amino acids. V shed 0 bases and J 5 bases; nucleotides not matched to a gene: 8. Germline assignment: CDR1 LGHNA and CDR2 YNFKEQ.

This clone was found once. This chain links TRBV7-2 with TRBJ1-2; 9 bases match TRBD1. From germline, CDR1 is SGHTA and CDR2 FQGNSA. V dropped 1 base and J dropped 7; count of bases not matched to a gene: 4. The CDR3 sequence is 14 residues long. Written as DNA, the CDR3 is TGTGCCAGCAGCTTAGATGGGACAGGGCTTGGCTACACCTTC. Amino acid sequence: CASSLDGTGLGYTF.

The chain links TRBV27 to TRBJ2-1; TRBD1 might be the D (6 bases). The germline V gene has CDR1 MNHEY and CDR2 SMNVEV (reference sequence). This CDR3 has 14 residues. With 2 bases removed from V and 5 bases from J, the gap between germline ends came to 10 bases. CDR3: CASSLNRADNEQFF. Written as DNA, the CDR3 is TGTGCCAGCAGTTTAAACAGGGCGGACAATGAGCAGTTCTTC.